Shown below are 5 T cell receptor beta chains from a single sample sequenced in a study of blood T cell repertoires in COVID-19. TCRdb's table, derived via immunoSEQ multiplex PCR, lists solely in-frame clones and lacks some. The sample includes 150,000 to 200,000 clones, around nine tenths of them seen just once. The sequencing sample was made of peripheral blood. The source of these receptors is a man aged 50-60 years with acute or convalescent COVID-19.

Details on this clone: The sample carries other DNA sequences with the same CDR3. V gene TRBV28 combines with J gene TRBJ2-7, with D possibly matching TRBD1 (6 bases). Trimming left V 6 bases short and J 1 base short, with 7 bases between. Per germline, CDR1 MDHEN and CDR2 SYDVKM. The CDR3 is 12 residues long. The CDR3 spells CASRTGSYEQYF. In DNA, the CDR3 is TGTGCCAGCAGAACAGGGTCCTACGAGCAGTACTTC.

V usage is TRBV29-1 and J usage is TRBJ2-5, with 7 nucleotides matching TRBD1. This CDR3 has 12 residues. After removal of 7 bases from V and 0 bases from J, the junction contained 2 bases not matched to a gene. Germline V gene lookup returns CDR1 SQVTM and CDR2 ANQGSEA. CDR3 region: CSAGTDQETQYF. The CDR3 coding sequence is TGCAGCGCGGGGACAGACCAAGAGACCCAGTACTTC.

The rearrangement links TRBV9 to TRBJ1-4, with TRBD1 identical over 10 bases. Germline trimming cut 0 bases from V and 4 bases from J; bases unmatched to any gene: 9. This CDR3 has 18 residues. Germline lookup yields CDR1 SGDLS and CDR2 YYNGEE. The chain's CDR3 is CASSVGATGGLHNEKLFF. The CDR3 DNA reads as TGTGCCAGCAGCGTAGGGGCGACAGGGGGCCTTCATAATGAAAAACTGTTTTTT.

This clone has more than one count but fewer than ten. The chain recombines TRBV6-2 or TRBV6-3 with TRBJ2-5; 9 positions agree with TRBD1. The V gene's germline CDR1 is MNHEY and CDR2 SVGEGT. Trimming cost V 5 bases and J 6 bases; bases outside gene matches: 1. The CDR3 extends over 12 amino acids. CDR3 region: CASSGQGQTQYF. CDR3 in DNA: TGTGCCAGCAGTGGACAGGGGCAGACCCAGTACTTC.

The V call is TRBV3-1 (or the pseudogene TRBV3-2), the J call TRBJ1-1, with a tentative D call TRBD1 (5 bases). CDR1 and CDR2 from the germline V gene are LGHDT and YNNKEL (reference sequence). V lost 4 bases to trimming and J lost 3 bases, with 12 bases between them. CDR3 length: 14 residues. As DNA, the CDR3 is TGTGCCAGCAGCCCGGGGGGGAGCCACACTGAAGCTTTCTTT. This encodes CASSPGGSHTEAFF.